The 16 T cell receptor beta chains presented below share a single source sample, sequenced in a study of T cells expressing NK-cell markers. TCRdb reprocessed the 5' RACE reads, keeping one entry per CDR3 protein, no DNA. Recorded for this sample: roughly 3,200 distinct CDR3 sequences. Material for sequencing was blood T cells: a sorted CD56 or NKG2C T cell subset, CD4+ or CD8+ T cells, or bulk PBMC T cells (not recorded which). The source of these receptors is a woman younger than 35 in good health.

The V and J genes are TRBV20-1 and TRBJ1-1; the TCRdb D gene call, TRBD1, has no DNA to confirm it. The CDR3 runs 15 residues. In germline, CDR1 is DFQATT, CDR2 SNEGSKA (reference sequence). The CDR3 loop reads CSASPWTVSGTEAFF.

The chain uses TRBV5-4 and TRBJ2-3; TCRdb names TRBD2, which stays unverified in the absence of DNA. CDR1 SGHNT and CDR2 YYREEE come from the germline V gene (reference sequence). CDR3 length equals 16 residues. CDR3 in amino acids: CASSLARGGGTDTQYF.

The rearrangement uses TRBV14 and TRBJ2-1. The CDR3 runs 12 residues. The germline gives CDR1 SGHDN, CDR2 FVKESK. The CDR3 loop reads CASSSDRNEQFF.

This chain's CDR3 is CASSLSAGYGYTF. The chain employs TRBV3-1 and TRBJ1-2. The CDR3 has 13 residues. Germline loops: CDR1 LGHDT, CDR2 YNNKEL (reference sequence). Based on the CDR3 plus reference TRBV3-1 and TRBJ1-2, the full variable domain is DTAVSQTPKYLVTQMGNDKSIKCEQNLGHDTMYWYKQDSKKFLKIMFSYNNKELIINETVPNRFSPKSPDKAHLNLHINSLELGDSAVYFCASSLSAGYGYTFGSGTRLTVV.

V is TRBV27 and J is TRBJ1-2; TCRdb selects TRBD1, and the lack of DNA leaves this call unchecked. The CDR3 is 14 amino acids. Per germline, CDR1 MNHEY and CDR2 SMNVEV (reference sequence). The CDR3 loop reads CASSLGAGNYGYTF.

V is TRBV5-1 and J is TRBJ2-2. Germline V gives CDR1 SGHRS, CDR2 YFSETQ. The CDR3 loop spans 15 amino acids. CDR3 protein: CASSLGTLNTGELFF.

This chain connects TRBV6-4 to TRBJ1-1. This CDR3 spans 14 amino acids. CDR1 is MRHNA and CDR2 is SNTAGT in the germline V gene. The CDR3 sequence: CASSDSTSSTEAFF.

This clonotype is deemed medium-sized by its frequency. This chain uses TRBV6-5 with TRBJ1-1. This CDR3 spans 16 amino acids. Per the germline V gene, CDR1 is MNHEY and CDR2 is SVGAGI. CDR3 protein: CASSYGWEGGNNEAFF.

The chain is built from TRBV18 and TRBJ2-5; lacking DNA, the TRBD2 call made by TCRdb goes unchecked. The CDR3 runs to 17 residues. Germline CDR1 reads KGHSH; CDR2 reads LQKENI. The CDR3 spells CASSLGLAGPYQETQYF. The full variable domain, in which reference TRBV18 and TRBJ2-5 provide the parts outside the CDR3, is NAGVMQNPRHLVRRRGQEARLRCSPMKGHSHVYWYRQLPEEGLKFMVYLQKENIIDESGMPKERFSAEFPKEGPSILRIQQVVRGDSAAYFCASSLGLAGPYQETQYFGPGTRLLVL.

The chain links TRBV27 to TRBJ1-1; no DNA is available, so the TRBD1 call from TCRdb remains unchecked. In germline, CDR1 is MNHEY, CDR2 SMNVEV (reference sequence). CDR3 size: 13 residues. The CDR3 here is CASSWGQNTEAFF.

This chain uses TRBV7-4 with TRBJ1-3. This CDR3 region has 15 residues. CDR1 SGHVT and CDR2 SQSDAQ come from the germline V gene. The CDR3 loop reads CASSPRNGSGNTIYF. The variable domain in full, with the rest retrieved from reference TRBV7-4 and TRBJ1-3, is GAGVSQSPRYKVAKRGRDVALRCDSISGHVTLYWYRQTLGQGSEVLTYSQSDAQRDKSGRPSGRFSAERPERSVSTLKIQRTEQGDSAVYLCASSPRNGSGNTIYFGEGSWLTVV.

This chain links TRBV3-1 with TRBJ2-7; the TCRdb D gene call, TRBD1, has no DNA to confirm it. CDR1 is LGHDT and CDR2 is YNNKEL in the germline V gene (reference sequence). The CDR3 has 12 amino acids. The CDR3 loop is CASSQVRGAQYF.

Measured by frequency, this clonotype is medium-sized. The chain is built from TRBV20-1 and TRBJ2-2; there is no DNA to check the TCRdb D call of TRBD1. CDR3 length: 16 amino acids. The germline CDR1 and CDR2 sequences are DFQATT and SNEGSKA (reference sequence). This chain's CDR3 is CSARVRRGGDTGELFF.

Its frequency marks this clonotype as medium-sized. The V call is TRBV2, the J call TRBJ1-2; TCRdb picks TRBD1, but there is no DNA to check that call. CDR3 length equals 14 residues. CDR1 SNHLY and CDR2 FYNNEI come from the germline V gene. The CDR3 is CASRAAPGGEGYTF.

CDR3 in amino acids: CASSDRGGPAGQYF. The chain recombines TRBV6-4 with TRBJ2-7; TCRdb gives TRBD2 as the D gene, but with no DNA this cannot be confirmed. Germline V gene sequence: CDR1 MRHNA, CDR2 SNTAGT. The CDR3 runs 14 residues.

The rearrangement uses TRBV27 and TRBJ2-6. The germline gives CDR1 MNHEY, CDR2 SMNVEV (reference sequence). This CDR3 is 17 amino acids long. The CDR3 reads CASSDNYWGTGANVLTF.